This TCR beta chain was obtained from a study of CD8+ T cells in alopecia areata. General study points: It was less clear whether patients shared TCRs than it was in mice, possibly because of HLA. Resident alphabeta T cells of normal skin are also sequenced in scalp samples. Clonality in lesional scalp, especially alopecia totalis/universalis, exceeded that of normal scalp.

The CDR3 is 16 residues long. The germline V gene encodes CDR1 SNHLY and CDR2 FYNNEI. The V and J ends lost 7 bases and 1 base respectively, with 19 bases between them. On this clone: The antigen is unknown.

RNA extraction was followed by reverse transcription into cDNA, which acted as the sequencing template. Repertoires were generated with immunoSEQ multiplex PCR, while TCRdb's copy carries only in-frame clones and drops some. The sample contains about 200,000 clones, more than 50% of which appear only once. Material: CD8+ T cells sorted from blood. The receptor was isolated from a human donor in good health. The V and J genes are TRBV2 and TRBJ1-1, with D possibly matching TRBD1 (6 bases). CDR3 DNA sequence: TGTGCCAGCAACACAGTTATGACAGGTCAGAACACTGAAGCTTTCTTT. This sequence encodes CASNTVMTGQNTEAFF. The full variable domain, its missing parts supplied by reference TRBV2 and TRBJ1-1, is EPEVTQTPSHQVTQMGQEVILRCVPISNHLYFYWYRQILGQKVEFLVSFYNNEISEKSEIFDDQFSVERPDGSNFTLKIRSTKLEDSAMYFCASNTVMTGQNTEAFFGQGTRLTVV.